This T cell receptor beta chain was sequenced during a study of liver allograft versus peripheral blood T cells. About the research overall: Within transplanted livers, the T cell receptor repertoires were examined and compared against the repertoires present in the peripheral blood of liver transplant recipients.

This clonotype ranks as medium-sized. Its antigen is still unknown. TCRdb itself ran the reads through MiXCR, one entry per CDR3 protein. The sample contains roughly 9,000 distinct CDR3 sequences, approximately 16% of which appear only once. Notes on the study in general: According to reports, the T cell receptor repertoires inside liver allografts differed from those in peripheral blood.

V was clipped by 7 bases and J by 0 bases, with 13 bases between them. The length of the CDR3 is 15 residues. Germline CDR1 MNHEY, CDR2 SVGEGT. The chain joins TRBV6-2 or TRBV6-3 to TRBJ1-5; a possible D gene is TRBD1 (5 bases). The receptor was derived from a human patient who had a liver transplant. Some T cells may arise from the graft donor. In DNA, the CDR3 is TGTGCCAGCACGACAGCCTCTACTAGCAATCAGCCCCAGCATTTT. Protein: CASTTASTSNQPQHF.